The clone carrying this T cell receptor beta chain was found once. The sample belongs to a study of OX40 agonist ivuxolimab in advanced cancers. TCRdb's table, derived via immunoSEQ multiplex PCR, lists solely in-frame clones and lacks some. The sample has around 130,000 clones, around 93% seen once. CDR3 size: 15 residues. Trimming removed 0 bases from V and 0 bases from J; junction bases left unmatched: 3. Germline V gene lookup returns CDR1 SGDLS and CDR2 YYNGEE. The chain has TRBV9 and TRBJ2-7; TRBD1 agrees at 7 bases. The sample in question was CD4+ or CD8+ T cells sorted from blood, obtained in a trial of the OX40 agonist ivuxolimab. The receptor comes from an adult with an advanced solid tumor such as melanoma, head and neck, liver or kidney cancer. The CDR3 loop reads CASSVETGDSYEQYF. The CDR3 DNA reads TGTGCCAGCAGCGTAGAAACAGGGGACTCCTACGAGCAGTACTTC.